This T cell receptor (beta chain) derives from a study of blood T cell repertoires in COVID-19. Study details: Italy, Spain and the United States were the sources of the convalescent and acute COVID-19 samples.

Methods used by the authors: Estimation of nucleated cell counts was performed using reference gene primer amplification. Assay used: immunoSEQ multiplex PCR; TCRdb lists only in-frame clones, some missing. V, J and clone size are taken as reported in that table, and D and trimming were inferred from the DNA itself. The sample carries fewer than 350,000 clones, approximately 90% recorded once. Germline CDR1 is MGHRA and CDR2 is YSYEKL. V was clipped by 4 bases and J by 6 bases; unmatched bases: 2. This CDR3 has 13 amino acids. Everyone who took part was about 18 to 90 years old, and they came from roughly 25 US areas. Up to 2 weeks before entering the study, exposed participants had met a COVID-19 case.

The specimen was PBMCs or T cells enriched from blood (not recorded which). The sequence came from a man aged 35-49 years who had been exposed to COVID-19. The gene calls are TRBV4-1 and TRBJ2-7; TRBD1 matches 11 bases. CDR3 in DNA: TGCGCCAGCAGCCGGACAGGGGGCGTCGAGCAGTACTTC. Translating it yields CASSRTGGVEQYF.